This entry features one T cell receptor (beta chain) sequence. This CDR3 has 15 residues. Per the germline V gene, CDR1 is MNHEY and CDR2 is SVGEGT. The germline V and J ends were trimmed by 8 bases and 0 bases, with 14 bases remaining between them. The data were taken from a study of response to subunit inactivated influenza vaccine. Via MiXCR, TCRdb re-called the RT-PCR reads, giving one row per CDR3 protein. The sample consists of about 570,000 distinct CDR3 sequences, about 10% of them appearing once. The same data also went into a second study, on T cells expressing NK-cell markers. That study adds: TCR beta libraries carry UMIs added by 5'RACE template switching. Sorted T-cell subsets CD3+CD56+NKG2C+, CD3+CD56+NKG2C- and CD3+CD56-NKG2C+ were TCR beta-sequenced. Most of the eight sequenced donors tested HCMV-seropositive; one tested seronegative. In several donors, dominant clonotypes made up about 28.3-65% of CD3+CD56-NKG2C+ cells. Expanded NKG2C+ T cell clones were not confirmed as HCMV-specific.

The sequence derives from a man aged 45-65 years who received an inactivated influenza vaccine. The J gene is TRBJ2-1, the V gene TRBV6-2 or TRBV6-3; D is ambiguous. This specimen was PBMCs from blood, taken on the day of vaccination. This chain's CDR3 is CASQRTVLSYNEQFF. As DNA, the CDR3 is TGTGCCAGCCAACGGACGGTGCTCTCCTACAATGAGCAGTTCTTC.